Sequencing of this T cell receptor (beta chain) was carried out in a study of glioma-infiltrating T cells. General study results and limits: CDR3 overlap between tissue and blood was very small. Tissue-blood divergence was below expectation in non-neoplastic patients, above in gliomas.

Using RNA template, CDR3s of TCR alpha and beta were amplified with iRepertoire arm-PCR. Input was about 85-450 ng of tissue mRNA or PBMC total RNA. TCRdb independently ran MiXCR on the multiplex PCR reads; one entry per CDR3 protein. The repertoire holds about 180,000 distinct CDR3 sequences, with over 40% as singletons. This CDR3 region has 15 residues. The germline V gene has CDR1 SQVTM and CDR2 ANQGSEA. With 4 bases clipped from V and 1 base from J, the junction kept 5 bases outside the gene matches. This clonotype was seen a few times. Its antigen is still unknown. The rearrangement links TRBV29-1 to TRBJ1-1, with TRBD1 matching 11 bases. The clonotype originates from a human donor with low-grade glioma or glioblastoma, undergoing nonglioma brain surgery, or in good health (not recorded which). Material: glioma tissue, nonneoplastic brain tissue, or PBMCs (not recorded which). As DNA, the CDR3 is TGCAGCGTTGTAGACGGGACAGGGGGGAACACTGAAGCTTTCTTT. The encoded protein is CSVVDGTGGNTEAFF. Full variable domain (missing parts from reference TRBV29-1 and TRBJ1-1): SAVISQKPSRDICQRGTSLTIQCQVDSQVTMMFWYRQQPGQSLTLIATANQGSEATYESGFVIDKFPISRPNLTFSTLTVSNMSPEDSSIYLCSVVDGTGGNTEAFFGQGTRLTVV.